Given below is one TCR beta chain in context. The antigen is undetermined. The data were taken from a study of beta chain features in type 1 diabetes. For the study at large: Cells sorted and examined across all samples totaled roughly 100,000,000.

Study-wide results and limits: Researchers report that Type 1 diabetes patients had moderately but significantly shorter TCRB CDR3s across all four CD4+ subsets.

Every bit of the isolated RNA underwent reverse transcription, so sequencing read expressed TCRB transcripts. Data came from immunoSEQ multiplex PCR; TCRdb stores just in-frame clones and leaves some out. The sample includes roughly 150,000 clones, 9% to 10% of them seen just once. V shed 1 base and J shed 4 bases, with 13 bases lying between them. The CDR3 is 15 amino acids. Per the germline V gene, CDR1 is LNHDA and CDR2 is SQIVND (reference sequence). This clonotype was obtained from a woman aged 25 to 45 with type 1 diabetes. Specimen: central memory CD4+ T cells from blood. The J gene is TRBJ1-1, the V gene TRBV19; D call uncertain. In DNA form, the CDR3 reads TGTGCCAGTAGTATAGGTGGAGGGTGGTTCACTGAAGCTTTCTTT. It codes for CASSIGGGWFTEAFF.